This entry concerns a single T cell receptor beta chain. Its specific antigen is unknown. The sample holds no much larger clone one base away, and base qualities are not on file. These data belong to a study of cytomegalovirus exposure and HLA in healthy donors (dated by TCRdb to 2016 to 2017). Some background on the complete study: In an earlier analysis of roughly 590 of the donors, roughly 300 Gb of sequence data and 95 million to 130 million unique TCR beta sequences from 180 million or so T cells were reported. Roughly 300 gigabases of sequencing data and tens of millions of unique TCR sequences were included in an early release covering 550 to 800 HLA-typed donors. Among the approximately 420 genotyped donors, under 90% belonged to the genetic ancestry cluster associated with self-reported Caucasian donors. The study was designed to test whether signatures of past pathogen exposure could be identified by cataloging public T cell receptors. The study profiled the T cell repertoires of about 720 subjects by immunosequencing and related them to cytomegalovirus serostatus. In addition to the first cohort of around 670 subjects, a separate validation cohort of approximately 130 different subjects was used. To predict cytomegalovirus infection status, the study brought together high-throughput TCR immunosequencing, statistical association of individual TCRs with disease status, and machine learning. To study patterns of TCR occurrence, a later analysis re-analyzed previously published TCR beta repertoires from 666 donors and added high-resolution HLA genotyping. In the later analysis, no new phenotypic data were used to find candidate immune exposures; instead, reliance was placed on TCR beta sequences and their occurrence across donors. An earlier analysis of 587 of the donors used high-throughput TCR beta sequencing to judge whether each TCR beta V gene segment behaved as functional or pseudogenic. Donor age, sex, ethnicity and CMV serostatus were compiled alongside the repertoire data. In a later genetic analysis, genome-wide SNP genotypes for 398 of the 666 donors were used, and that subset was treated as a discovery cohort. All discovery cohort repertoires had been generated on a single sequencing platform. Class I and class II HLA loci were covered by the typing at four-digit resolution. Typing coverage differed by locus: A, B, C, DRB1 and DQB1 were typed in roughly 620-640 donors, DQA1 in 500 to 550, DPA1 in 600 to 610, and DPB1 in around 440. A few DR-DQ haplotypes were treated as single units for association and clustering because of strong linkage in the cohort. On average, approximately 250,000 unique TCR beta nucleotide sequences were sequenced per donor among roughly 430 genotyped donors of the cohort, with roughly 18% of those sequences being non-productive. What the authors observed across the whole study: HLA typing was unavailable for some donors at each locus, so association tests used only the typed subset. A total of roughly 160 TCR beta chains were listed by the study as associated with cytomegalovirus. When HLA alleles, especially DR and DQ, strongly co-occurred, attributing TCR associations to individual alleles was difficult. Broadly in line with IMGT annotations, most TCR beta V segments showed up in productive rearrangements about 90% or about 30% of the time in an earlier analysis of some 590 of the donors. Because counts were too low, around 18 rarely observed V segments, including chromosome 9 orphons, were left out of the earlier analysis of some 600 of the donors. A cluster of highly shared sequence variants was judged likely to represent a technical artifact of the sequencing pipeline. In vitro tests confirmed that three of the cytomegalovirus-associated TCR beta chains recognize cytomegalovirus antigens. A further reported finding was that TCR beta sequences accurately predicted the HLA-A and HLA-B alleles for most subjects in the first cohort. Most TCR sequences were observed very rarely across donors, whereas some public TCRs were present in many individuals. A later genetic analysis reported fewer N-insertions in productive TCRs among donors in an Asian-associated ancestry cluster than the approximately 700-donor mean. Linkage disequilibrium might explain the correlated functional status among segregating V segments, but an unknown experimental factor could not be ruled out. CMV serostatus was the only immune exposure information available for the cohort. This cohort had only TCR beta chains sequenced, and the lack of alpha or paired-chain data limited which features could be detected. In a later analysis, more than 15,000 TCR beta sequences were associated with specific HLA alleles at a false discovery rate of 0.05. The classifier was reported to diagnose cytomegalovirus status with high specificity and sensitivity in both the original cohort and the validation cohort. A later analysis found that TCR association rates varied across HLA loci, with DRB1 alleles showing the most associated TCRs and HLA-C alleles the fewest. Some IMGT-functional V segments, including TRBV6-2 and TRBV6-3, could not be told apart with the 87-base-pair reads, so those segments were excluded. Several of the top co-occurrence clusters appeared to be linked to parvovirus B19, influenza, CMV and Epstein-Barr virus, according to a later analysis. The authors suggested that the approach could potentially be extended to other disease states and immunological phenotypes. In a later analysis, HLA-associated TCR beta chains showed more clonal expansion and lower generation probabilities than non-associated chains that were equally common. V-gene and J-gene trimming of TCR beta chains was associated with a missense DCLRE1C variant in a later genetic analysis, and the association was replicated in an independent cohort. In a later analysis, most CMV-associated TCR beta chains were found to appear HLA-restricted, with HLA associations seemingly driven largely by CMV exposure. The presence/absence analyses assumed that sequencing depth was roughly uniform across donors, and that assumption may not be true.

The cohort consisted of 666 healthy bone marrow donors. All cohort members were sampled while nominally healthy, although unrecorded immune exposures were likely present. The donor was CMV seronegative and was included in the group of approximately 350 seronegative cohort members. Each donor provided a peripheral blood sample, and peripheral blood mononuclear cells were used for TCR beta sequencing. Genomic DNA was extracted from the blood cell samples with the Qiagen DNeasy Blood Extraction Kit. The germline V and J ends show losses of 0 bases and 0 bases respectively, and no gene match explains 1 base of the junction. CDR1 and CDR2 were assigned from the germline V gene as MGHRA and YSYEKL. Counted from cysteine to phenylalanine, this CDR3 has 16 amino acids. Only the CDR3 region is kept as DNA, spanning 48 bases read in frame from base 1. Library construction relied on the immunoSEQ multiplex PCR assay. For the multiplex PCR, a mixture combining 60 forward primers for TCR Vbeta segments and 13 reverse primers for TCR Jbeta segments was used. The CDR3 region of rearranged TCR beta genes was amplified from genomic DNA by a multiplex PCR assay. Amplified TCR beta libraries were sequenced as 87-base-pair reads on the Illumina HiSeq System. The paper's data handling went like this. In a later analysis, tens of millions of unique TCR beta chains were counted across the 500 to 700 repertoires, and about 10 million of these chains were shared by at least two donors. Raw reads were error-corrected and collapsed into unique sequences by a nearest-neighbor algorithm in which closely related sequences were merged to remove PCR and sequencing errors. CDR3 sequences were aligned to IMGT reference sequences to assign V, D and J gene segments. For a sequence to be retained, at least a six-nucleotide match to both a V gene segment and a J gene segment was required. A rearrangement was called productive if the CDR3 had no stop codons and remained in frame with V and J, and every other rearrangement was called non-productive. CDR3 was defined by IMGT convention, running from the second conserved V-encoded cysteine to the conserved J-encoded phenylalanine. The earlier analysis of approximately 590 of the donors excluded any sequence lacking an unambiguous match to a single V gene segment. An earlier analysis of some 500 of the donors classified V segments as functional when productive rearrangements were above 56.7% and as segregating when the standard deviation between donors was above 5%. A statistical classification framework was built for diagnosing cytomegalovirus status from the catalog of TCR beta chain sequences. In a later analysis, TCR nucleotide sequences were compared against IMGT/GENE-DB human TR gene sequences so that V and J genes could be assigned. In a later analysis, CDR3 sequences and most-parsimonious VDJ recombination scenarios were assigned using the TCRdist pipeline. A later analysis defined each TCR beta chain by its CDR3 amino acid sequence plus V-gene family, and excluded reads lacking a unique V-gene family. In a later analysis, a few hundred highly shared, low-generation-probability nucleotide sequences were removed to address suspected cross-contamination and a sequencing artifact. In a later analysis, a clonal expansion index was calculated for each public chain from normalized within-repertoire ranks of inferred template counts. In a later analysis, generation probabilities were computed using a VDJ recombination model fitted to out-of-frame rearrangements, and the results were checked against IGoR. Hypergeometric tests were used in a later analysis to score TCR-TCR, TCR-HLA and TCR-CMV co-occurrence, with a repertoire-size bias correction applied to the TCR pairs. A later analysis estimated false discovery rates by permuting HLA or CMV assignments 20 times. In a later analysis, co-occurring TCRs were grouped with DBSCAN, and TCRdist sequence similarity was added when clustering was performed within HLA-allele-positive subsets. For co-occurrence clustering, repertoires with fewer than 30,000 or more than 120,000 public chains were excluded, along with five or six repertoires with anomalous nucleotide sharing. TCRdb took over this immuneACCESS table, retaining in-frame rearrangements with V and J assigned. Such tables are incomplete; in checked studies, under half of the missing clones stem from an unresolved V gene, and the remainder is unexplained. The DNA gave D and trimming, while V, J and clone size come from that table. The sample contains 200,000 or so clones, roughly 87% of them found a single time. Clones ranked in the top ten supply about 0.21% of the sample.

This receptor chain uses TRBV4-1 and TRBJ2-2; 7 bases in the junction line up with TRBD2. This TCR came from a girl in the first two years of life in good health and CMV-seronegative. The sequencing input was PBMCs. The nucleotide sequence reads as follows: TGCGCCAGCAGCCAAGATGGACTAGCGAACACCGGGGAGCTGTTTTTT. It is translated as CASSQDGLANTGELFF.